This section outlines one T cell receptor (beta chain) sequence together with its context. As yet, its antigen is unknown. The CDR3 totals 16 residues. Germline trimming cut 1 base from V and 4 bases from J; bases unmatched to any gene: 12. Germline V CDR1 and CDR2: DFQATT, SNEGSKA (reference sequence). Treatment noted: roughly 10-day PBMC culture with coronavirus spike peptide pools or control peptides (ViraFEST assay). With 8.5 to 10 ug/ml peptide pools and about 9.6 IU/ml IL-2, PBMCs were cultured at 2 million to 2.5 million per well. The record originates from a study of vaccination and CD4 T cells after COVID-19. Study as a whole: Between diagnosis and the drawing of post-COVID samples lay a median roughly 91 days (range 35 to 161).

Whole-study results and caveats: Spike mono-reactive status applied to 304 of 307 vaccine-specific clones in convalescent patients. Median SARS-CoV-2-reactive clonotype numbers rose nonsignificantly, about 21 to 38.

With the Oncomine TCR Beta short-read assay, DNA from cultured CD4+ T cells was sequenced. TCRdb called the PCR reads again in MiXCR, with one record for every CDR3 protein. The repertoire holds approximately 17,000 distinct CDR3 sequences, with around 50% as singletons. The receptor was derived from a human donor who had recovered from COVID-19. Sample: CD4+ T cells from blood, cultured in vitro, taken before SARS-CoV-2 vaccination. This chain connects TRBV20-1 to TRBJ2-5; 7 bases match TRBD2. CDR3 protein: CSARVGGFEWGETQYF. The DNA for the CDR3 is TGCAGTGCTAGAGTGGGGGGGTTCGAGTGGGGAGAGACCCAGTACTTC.